This TCR beta chain comes out of a study of blood T cell repertoires in COVID-19. The overall study: Some COVID-19 samples were acute and others convalescent; all came from the United States, Italy and Spain. The analysed material was cDNA or gDNA that came from T cells, B-cell-depleted T cells, or PBMCs.

In this sample, this clone turned up once. Original methodology: Quantification of nucleated cells was approximated via reference gene primer amplification. Assay used: immunoSEQ multiplex PCR; TCRdb lists only in-frame clones, some missing. The V and J calls and the clone size are those of that table, but D and trimming were determined from the DNA. This table has 99,000 or so clones, around 84% appearing once. The ends lost 5 bases at V and 5 bases at J; junction bases unmatched: 6. Germline lookup yields CDR1 MNHEY and CDR2 SMNVEV (reference sequence). CDR3 length: 14 amino acids. Specimen: peripheral blood. The receptor's source is a man aged 65 to 79 with active or convalescent COVID-19. The V call is TRBV27, the J call TRBJ2-3; 8 bases are shared with TRBD1. The CDR3 DNA follows: TGTGCCAGCAGTGCCCGGACAGGGAGAGATACGCAGTATTTT. Translated, it gives CASSARTGRDTQYF.